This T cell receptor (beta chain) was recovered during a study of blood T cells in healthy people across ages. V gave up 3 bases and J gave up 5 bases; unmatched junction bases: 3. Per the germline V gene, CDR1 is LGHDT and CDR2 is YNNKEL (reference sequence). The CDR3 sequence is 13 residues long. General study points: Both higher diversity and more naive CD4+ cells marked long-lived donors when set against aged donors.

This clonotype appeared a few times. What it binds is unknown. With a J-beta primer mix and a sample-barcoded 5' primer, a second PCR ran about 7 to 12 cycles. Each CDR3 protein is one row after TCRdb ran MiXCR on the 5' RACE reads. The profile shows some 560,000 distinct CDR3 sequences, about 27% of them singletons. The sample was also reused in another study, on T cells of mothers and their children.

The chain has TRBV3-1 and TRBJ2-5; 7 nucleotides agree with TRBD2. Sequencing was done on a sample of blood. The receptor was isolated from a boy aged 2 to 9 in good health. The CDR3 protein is CASSQGLPETQYF. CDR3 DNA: TGTGCCAGCAGCCAGGGACTACCGGAGACCCAGTACTTC.